This paragraph covers one T cell receptor (beta chain) sequence. Its antigen is not identified. This table comes from immunoSEQ multiplex PCR, and its TCRdb copy is limited to in-frame clones, with some not included. The table lists tens of thousands of clones, approximately 96% of them singletons, with less than 0.2% in the top ten. This sample is part of a study of B cell selection in AIRE deficiency. Regarding the study as a whole: Healthy donors alone shared about 32% of 4,000 or so Treg sequences; patients alone approximately 9.4%.

Conventional CD4 T cells were sorted as CD4+CD127+ cells. This TCR was recovered from a human donor in good health. The source material was CD4+CD127+ conventional T cells sorted from PBMCs.

CDR3 coding DNA: TGTGCCAGCAGTTACTCGAGCGGGGTCCTCAATGAAAAACTGTTTTTT. Translation: CASSYSSGVLNEKLFF. The chain carries TRBV6-6 and TRBJ1-4; D is ambiguous. Germline CDR1 and CDR2: MNHNY and SVGAGI (reference sequence). Trimming shortened V by 0 bases and J by 5 bases, and 13 bases separated the two germline ends. The CDR3 covers 16 residues.